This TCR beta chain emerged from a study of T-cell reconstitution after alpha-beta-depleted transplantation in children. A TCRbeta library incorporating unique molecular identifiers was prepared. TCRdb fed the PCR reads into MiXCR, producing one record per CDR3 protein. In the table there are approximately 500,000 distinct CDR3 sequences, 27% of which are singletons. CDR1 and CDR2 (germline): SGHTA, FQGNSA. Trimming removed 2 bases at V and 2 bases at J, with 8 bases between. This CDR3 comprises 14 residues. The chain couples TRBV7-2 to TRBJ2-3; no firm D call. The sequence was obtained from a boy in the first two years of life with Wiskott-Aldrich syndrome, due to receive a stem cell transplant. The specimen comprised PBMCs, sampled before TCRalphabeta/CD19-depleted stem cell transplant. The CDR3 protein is CASSLTALTDTQYF. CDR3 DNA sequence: TGTGCCAGCAGCTTAACAGCCCTCACAGATACGCAGTATTTT.